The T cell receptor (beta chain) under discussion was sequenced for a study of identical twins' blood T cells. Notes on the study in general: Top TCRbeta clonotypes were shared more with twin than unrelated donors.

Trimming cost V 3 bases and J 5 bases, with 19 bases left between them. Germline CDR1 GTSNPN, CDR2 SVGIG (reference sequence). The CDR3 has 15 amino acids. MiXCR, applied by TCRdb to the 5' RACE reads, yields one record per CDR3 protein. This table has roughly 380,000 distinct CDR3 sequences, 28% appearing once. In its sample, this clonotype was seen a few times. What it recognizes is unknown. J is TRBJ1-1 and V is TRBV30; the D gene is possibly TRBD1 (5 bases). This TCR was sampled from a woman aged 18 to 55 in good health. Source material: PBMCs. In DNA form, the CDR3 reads TGTGCCTGGAGGGGGATTCGCAGGGTAGATACTGAAGCTTTCTTT. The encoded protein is CAWRGIRRVDTEAFF.